Shown below are 30 T cell receptor beta chains from a single sample sequenced in a study of cytomegalovirus exposure and HLA in healthy donors. Use of 60 Vbeta and 13 Jbeta primers characterized the PCR. The method was immunoSEQ multiplex PCR; TCRdb's version includes in-frame clones alone and lacks a portion of them. Of around 72,000 clones in the sample, 60% to 75% were seen once. The sample consisted of PBMCs. Receptor source: a man in his forties in good health and CMV-seropositive.

The rearrangement uses TRBV7-6 and TRBJ1-4; 8 bases line up with TRBD1. Losses at the gene ends were 11 bases for V and 3 bases for J; bases not matched to a gene: 8. The germline V gene has CDR1 SGHVS and CDR2 FNYEAQ. CDR3 length: 14 residues. The CDR3 sequence: CASRQGASNEKLFF. The CDR3 nucleotides read TGTGCCTCACGTCAGGGGGCGTCTAATGAAAAACTGTTTTTT. Filled out from reference TRBV7-6 and TRBJ1-4, the complete variable domain reads GAGVSQSPRYKVTKRGQDVALRCDPISGHVSLYWYRQALGQGPEFLTYFNYEAQQDKSGLPNDRFSAERPEGSISTLTIQRTEQRDSAMYRCASRQGASNEKLFFGSGTQLSVL.

J is TRBJ2-7 and V is TRBV14; no reliable D call. Germline loops: CDR1 SGHDN, CDR2 FVKESK. The CDR3 is made up of 11 amino acids. Trimming stripped 3 bases from V and 4 bases from J, with 4 bases between. The CDR3 here is CASSHSYEQYF. CDR3 DNA sequence: TGTGCCAGCAGCCACTCGTACGAGCAGTACTTC. The complete variable domain, with remaining parts taken from reference TRBV14 and TRBJ2-7, reads EAGVTQFPSHSVIEKGQTVTLRCDPISGHDNLYWYRRVMGKEIKFLLHFVKESKQDESGMPNNRFLAERTGGTYSTLKVQPAELEDSGVYFCASSHSYEQYFGPGTRLTVT.

This clone was seen just once. The genes are TRBV5-5 and TRBJ2-1; 7 nucleotides line up with TRBD2. CDR3 length: 14 residues. Trimming at V came to 0 bases and at J to 9 bases, leaving 6 bases not matched to a gene. CDR1 SGHKS and CDR2 YYEKEE come from the germline V gene (reference sequence). CDR3 loop: CASSLGQGGSEQFF. CDR3 DNA: TGTGCCAGCAGCTTGGGCCAGGGAGGGAGTGAGCAGTTCTTC.

This sequence joins TRBV13 and TRBJ2-5, with 13 bases identical to TRBD2. This CDR3 has 17 residues. V lost 5 bases and J lost 5; bases outside the gene matches: 11. From germline, CDR1 is PRHDT and CDR2 FYEKMQ (reference sequence). CDR3 residues: CASSPRTSGGWGETQYF. CDR3 bases: TGTGCCAGCAGCCCCAGGACTAGCGGGGGATGGGGGGAGACCCAGTACTTC. The variable domain in full, with the rest retrieved from reference TRBV13 and TRBJ2-5, is AAGVIQSPRHLIKEKRETATLKCYPIPRHDTVYWYQQGPGQDPQFLISFYEKMQSDKGSIPDRFSAQQFSDYHSELNMSSLELGDSALYFCASSPRTSGGWGETQYFGPGTRLLVL.

This clone was recorded a few times. The rearrangement joins TRBV28 to TRBJ1-5; 9 bases are a match to TRBD1. J was trimmed by 6 bases and V by 2 bases; bases with no gene match: 17. Looked up from germline, CDR1 is MDHEN and CDR2 is SYDVKM. This CDR3 is built from 19 residues. The CDR3 protein is CASSLLLIGTGNLRQPQHF. CDR3 bases: TGTGCCAGCAGTTTACTACTCATAGGGACAGGGAATTTACGTCAGCCCCAGCATTTT.

The CDR3 nucleotides read TGTGCCAGCAGTCCCGACCGGGACATGCTAATGGAGCAGTACTTC. Residues: CASSPDRDMLMEQYF. The chain joins TRBV28 to TRBJ2-5; D may be TRBD1 (6 bases). CDR1 MDHEN and CDR2 SYDVKM come from the germline V gene. Trimming shortened V by 5 bases and J by 11 bases, and 24 bases separated the two germline ends. This CDR3 has 15 residues.

The chain carries TRBV12-5 and TRBJ2-5; D uncertain. Germline V gives CDR1 LGHNT, CDR2 FRNRAP. V lost 5 bases and J lost 0, with 19 bases in between. The CDR3 consists of 17 residues. The CDR3 nucleotides are TGTGCTAGTGGTAGCGATCAAGAGACTGAGAACCAAGAGACCCAGTACTTC. It is translated as CASGSDQETENQETQYF.

The rearrangement uses TRBV6-1 and TRBJ1-5; 9 bases fit TRBD1. The germline V gene has CDR1 MNHNS and CDR2 SASEGT. V dropped 6 bases and J dropped 3; count of bases not matched to a gene: 6. The CDR3 spans 15 residues. The DNA of the CDR3 is TGTGCCAGCAGGACCGGGACAGGGCTCAATCAGCCCCAGCATTTT. This codes for CASRTGTGLNQPQHF.

The chain recombines TRBV7-9 with TRBJ2-5; maybe TRBD2 (5 bases). The CDR3 totals 14 residues. Per the germline V gene, CDR1 is SEHNR and CDR2 is FQNEAQ (reference sequence). V dropped 1 base and J dropped 5 bases, with 11 bases sitting between them. In nucleotides, the CDR3 is TGTGCCAGCAGCTTAGGTCGAGGGAGTGAGACCCAGTACTTC. It encodes CASSLGRGSETQYF.

The rearrangement uses TRBV11-3 and TRBJ1-4; TRBD1 matches at 7 bases. Germline values: CDR1 SGHNT, CDR2 YENEEA. Losses at the gene ends were 4 bases for V and 3 bases for J; bases not matched to a gene: 5. This CDR3 comprises 15 residues. The CDR3 nucleotides read TGTGCCAGCAGCTACGAGGGGGCGGCTAATGAAAAACTGTTTTTT. Translating gives CASSYEGAANEKLFF. The complete variable domain, with remaining parts taken from reference TRBV11-3 and TRBJ1-4, reads EAGVVQSPRYKIIEKKQPVAFWCNPISGHNTLYWYLQNLGQGPELLIRYENEEAVDDSQLPKDRFSAERLKGVDSTLKIQPAELGDSAVYLCASSYEGAANEKLFFGSGTQLSVL.

V and J are TRBV18 and TRBJ2-3, with TRBD2 identical over 9 bases. Germline trimming cut 1 base from V and 3 bases from J; bases unmatched to any gene: 8. Germline V gene lookup returns CDR1 KGHSH and CDR2 LQKENI. This CDR3 contains 17 residues. The CDR3 sequence: CASSPQRGAALTDTQYF. CDR3 coding DNA: TGTGCCAGCTCACCACAGCGGGGGGCGGCGTTGACAGATACGCAGTATTTT.

The rearrangement joins TRBV4-3 to TRBJ1-2, with 8 bases identical to TRBD1. Germline CDR1 reads LGHNA; CDR2 reads YSLEER. The junction had 10 bases not matched to a gene; V was cut back by 5 bases and J by 2 bases. The CDR3 is 16 amino acids. CDR3 residues: CASSVQTGQGNYGYTF. Here the CDR3 DNA reads TGCGCCAGCAGCGTACAAACCGGACAGGGAAACTATGGCTACACCTTC.

The chain has TRBV7-9 and TRBJ2-3; tentative D call: TRBD2 (5 bases). Germline values: CDR1 SEHNR, CDR2 FQNEAQ (reference sequence). This CDR3 region has 18 residues. V lost 1 base, J lost 3 bases, and 20 bases lay in between. The DNA for the CDR3 is TGTGCCAGCAGCTTAGGCACCGGGCGCTTAAAGCGGACAGATACGCAGTATTTT. Translated: CASSLGTGRLKRTDTQYF.

This clone showed up just once. CDR3 residues: CASRITGLMNTEAFF. The CDR3, as DNA: TGTGCCAGCAGGATCACGGGACTGATGAACACTGAAGCTTTCTTT. This rearrangement joins TRBV2 to TRBJ1-1, with D possibly being TRBD1 (5 bases). V lost 6 bases, J lost 0 bases, and 14 bases lay in between. Per germline, CDR1 SNHLY and CDR2 FYNNEI. The CDR3 length is 15 residues.

V and J are TRBV4-1 and TRBJ1-6, with 10 bases that match TRBD1. The CDR3 length is 13 residues. In germline, CDR1 is MGHRA, CDR2 YSYEKL. The trim removed 8 bases at V and 6 bases at J, leaving 1 base unmatched. The CDR3 region is CASRDRGNSPLHF. The DNA for the CDR3 is TGCGCCAGCCGGGACAGGGGTAATTCACCCCTCCACTTT.

The chain is built from TRBV9 and TRBJ1-2; a possible D gene is TRBD1 (5 bases). Trimming took 3 bases from V and 6 from J, leaving 9 bases between them. Germline V lookup: CDR1 SGDLS, CDR2 YYNGEE. The CDR3 covers 12 residues. The CDR3 loop reads CASSGTLNGYTF. The CDR3 DNA is TGTGCCAGCAGCGGGACACTCAATGGCTACACCTTC.

The chain employs TRBV11-3 and TRBJ2-7; the D gene is possibly TRBD2 (5 bases). Germline CDR1 and CDR2: SGHNT and YENEEA. This CDR3 spans 14 amino acids. V lost 1 base and J lost 3, with 10 bases in between. CDR3 residues: CASSLVSGDYEQYF. DNA of the CDR3: TGTGCCAGCAGCTTAGTCTCCGGGGACTACGAGCAGTACTTC.

The chain uses TRBV7-9 and TRBJ1-4; a weak D match, TRBD1 (6 bases). The CDR3 sequence is 14 residues long. In germline, CDR1 is SEHNR, CDR2 FQNEAQ (reference sequence). The V end was cut by 5 bases, the J end by 5 bases, with 12 bases between. The CDR3 bases are TGTGCCAGCAGCGCTGGGACAATAAATGAAAAACTGTTTTTT. It codes for CASSAGTINEKLFF. The full variable domain, completed using reference TRBV7-9 and TRBJ1-4, is DTGVSQNPRHKITKRGQNVTFRCDPISEHNRLYWYRQTLGQGPEFLTYFQNEAQLEKSRLLSDRFSAERPKGSFSTLEIQRTEQGDSAMYLCASSAGTINEKLFFGSGTQLSVL.

The chain has TRBV7-9 and TRBJ1-2; D remains unclear. Trimming shortened V by 0 bases and J by 2 bases, and 7 bases separated the two germline ends. CDR3 length: 14 residues. In germline, CDR1 is SEHNR, CDR2 FQNEAQ (reference sequence). CDR3 coding DNA: TGTGCCAGCAGCTTAGCTGTGGAGAACTATGGCTACACCTTC. Its protein is CASSLAVENYGYTF.

The V and J genes are TRBV29-1 and TRBJ2-7; 8 bases align to TRBD2. This CDR3 is 12 amino acids long. The V and J ends lost 6 bases and 2 bases, in that order; junction bases with no gene match: 3. Germline CDR1 reads SQVTM; CDR2 reads ANQGSEA. The CDR3 reads CSVKRGPYEQYF. The CDR3 coding sequence is TGCAGCGTAAAGCGGGGGCCCTACGAGCAGTACTTC.

This clone was counted between two and nine times. The genes are TRBV2 and TRBJ1-5; no definite D call. Germline lookup yields CDR1 SNHLY and CDR2 FYNNEI. Trimming stripped 7 bases from V and 2 bases from J, with 9 bases between. This CDR3 contains 13 residues. CDR3 in amino acids: CASTGVRNQPQHF. As DNA, the CDR3 is TGTGCCAGCACCGGGGTCCGCAATCAGCCCCAGCATTTT.

The table lists this clone with a count of one. The chain links TRBV6-5 to TRBJ1-1, with D perhaps TRBD1 (6 bases). V lost 2 bases and J lost 1, with 8 bases in between. The CDR3 contains 14 residues. CDR1 and CDR2 from the germline V gene are MNHEY and SVGAGI. As DNA, the CDR3 is TGTGCCAGCAGTTACACGACAGGGAACACTGAAGCTTTCTTT. It yields the protein CASSYTTGNTEAFF.

CDR3 loop: CASSELGEGAGRDTQYF. Written as DNA, the CDR3 is TGTGCCAGCAGTGAACTGGGAGAAGGAGCGGGGCGAGATACGCAGTATTTT. V gene TRBV2 combines with J gene TRBJ2-3; 7 bases map to TRBD2. The V gene's germline CDR1 is SNHLY and CDR2 FYNNEI. With 2 bases clipped from V and 5 bases from J, the junction kept 13 bases outside the gene matches. The CDR3 runs 17 residues.

This clone was seen a single time. The chain joins TRBV6-6 to TRBJ1-3; the D gene is possibly TRBD1 (6 bases). This CDR3 contains 15 residues. CDR1 and CDR2 from the germline V gene are MNHNY and SVGAGI (reference sequence). V was shortened by 7 bases and J by 0 bases, with 13 bases between the two germline ends. CDR3 residues: CASIFRQDSGNTIYF. In nucleotides, the CDR3 is TGTGCCAGCATCTTTAGACAGGACTCTGGAAACACCATATATTTT.

This clone has more than one count but fewer than ten. The gene calls are TRBV7-9 and TRBJ1-4; TRBD1 agrees at 8 bases. Germline V gene data show CDR1 as SEHNR and CDR2 as FQNEAQ (reference sequence). The CDR3 extends over 14 amino acids. Trimming removed 5 bases from V and 7 bases from J; junction bases left unmatched: 6. The DNA for the CDR3 is TGTGCCAGCAGCCCGGACAGGGAGGGTGAAAAACTGTTTTTT. Translated: CASSPDREGEKLFF. Combining the CDR3 with reference TRBV7-9 and TRBJ1-4 gives the whole variable domain DTGVSQNPRHKITKRGQNVTFRCDPISEHNRLYWYRQTLGQGPEFLTYFQNEAQLEKSRLLSDRFSAERPKGSFSTLEIQRTEQGDSAMYLCASSPDREGEKLFFGSGTQLSVL.

This clone showed up just a few times. V usage is TRBV7-2 and J usage is TRBJ1-2; tentatively, D is TRBD1 (6 bases). V was clipped by 1 base and J by 7 bases, with 13 bases between them. Germline V lookup: CDR1 SGHTA, CDR2 FQGNSA. The CDR3 runs to 14 residues. The CDR3 nucleotides are TGTGCCAGCAGCTTAGTTTCTCAGGGGTTTGGCTACACCTTC. Its translation: CASSLVSQGFGYTF.

The chain employs TRBV29-1 and TRBJ2-5, with TRBD1 identical over 10 bases. Trimming cost V 6 bases and J 0 bases; bases outside gene matches: 13. The CDR3 consists of 17 residues. Germline assignment: CDR1 SQVTM and CDR2 ANQGSEA. The CDR3 coding sequence is TGCAGCGTAGAGACAGGGGGCGCAGATTCCCACCAAGAGACCCAGTACTTC. It yields the protein CSVETGGADSHQETQYF.

The chain combines TRBV5-4 with TRBJ2-3, with D tentatively TRBD1 (6 bases). The V gene lost 6 bases and the J gene lost 3 bases, with 17 bases spanning the gap. The CDR3 contains 15 residues. The germline V gene has CDR1 SGHNT and CDR2 YYREEE (reference sequence). This CDR3 is CASTSIDRYTDTQYF. The DNA for the CDR3 is TGTGCCAGCACCTCAATAGACAGGTATACAGATACGCAGTATTTT.

The table lists this clone with a count of one. This rearrangement joins TRBV5-1 to TRBJ2-3; TRBD2 might be the D (5 bases). Trimming pared 3 bases from V and 5 bases from J, leaving 13 bases between. The germline V gene encodes CDR1 SGHRS and CDR2 YFSETQ. This CDR3 spans 14 amino acids. The CDR3 coding sequence is TGCGCCAGCAGCTCCAGCGGTGGATTAGATACGCAGTATTTT. Translation gives CASSSSGGLDTQYF.

The chain links TRBV19 to TRBJ1-3, with D maybe TRBD1 (6 bases). From germline, CDR1 is LNHDA and CDR2 SQIVND (reference sequence). This CDR3 region has 12 residues. With 8 bases removed from V and 8 bases from J, the gap between germline ends came to 13 bases. CDR3 protein: CASAYRADTIYF. The CDR3 nucleotides are TGTGCCAGTGCTTACAGGGCCGACACCATATATTTT.